This TCR beta chain comes out of a study of shared clonotypes between healthy human individuals. Study summary: Three plates were used per donor for CD4 naive, three for CD4 memory, two for CD8 naive and one for CD8 memory. Study-wide points: Around 5.4% of naive CD4 clonotypes were common to a few donors.

Trimming removed 1 base at V and 3 bases at J, with 16 bases between. CDR3 length equals 16 residues. Germline values: CDR1 SGHAT, CDR2 FQNNGV. Sequenced by immunoSEQ multiplex PCR; TCRdb stores in-frame clones only, minus some. The data hold some 1 million clones, with approximately 72% observed a single time. As for this clone: Its specificity is unknown.

This receptor was obtained from a young man in good health. The chain couples TRBV11-2 to TRBJ2-7, with D possibly called TRBD1 or TRBD2 (6 bases each). What was sequenced was memory CD4+ T cells sorted from blood. As for subset: CD45RA-negative fraction. CDR3 in DNA: TGTGCCAGCAGCTTAGTAGGGGGGACTTTAAGCTACGAGCAGTACTTC. Translated: CASSLVGGTLSYEQYF.